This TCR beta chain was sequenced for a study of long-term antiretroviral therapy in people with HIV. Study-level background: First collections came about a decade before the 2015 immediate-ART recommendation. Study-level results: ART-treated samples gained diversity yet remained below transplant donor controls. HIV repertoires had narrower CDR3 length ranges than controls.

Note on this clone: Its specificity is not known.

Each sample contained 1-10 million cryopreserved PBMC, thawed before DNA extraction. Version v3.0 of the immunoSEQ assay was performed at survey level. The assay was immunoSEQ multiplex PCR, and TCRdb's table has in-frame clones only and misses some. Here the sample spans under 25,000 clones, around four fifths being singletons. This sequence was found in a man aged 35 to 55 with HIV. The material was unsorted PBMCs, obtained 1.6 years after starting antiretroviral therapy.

CDR3 DNA: TGCGCCAGCAGCCAATTGGACAGTTCCGGGTACGAGCAGTACTTC. Amino acid sequence: CASSQLDSSGYEQYF. This chain uses TRBV5-1 with TRBJ2-7, with D tentatively TRBD1 (6 bases). The germline CDR1 and CDR2 sequences are SGHRS and YFSETQ. The length of the CDR3 is 15 residues. Trimming shortened V by 4 bases and J by 4 bases, and 18 bases separated the two germline ends.